This TCR beta chain stems from a study of cytomegalovirus exposure and HLA in healthy donors. Overall study findings and caveats: As a later analysis revealed, most CMV-associated TCR beta chains appeared HLA-restricted.

With regard to this clone: The target antigen is unknown.

The germline V gene encodes CDR1 SGDLS and CDR2 YYNGEE. The CDR3 totals 14 residues. J lost 4 bases, V lost 6 bases, and 9 bases had no gene match. Primers for the PCR totalled 60 Vbeta and 13 Jbeta. Profiled with immunoSEQ multiplex PCR; TCRdb holds only in-frame clones, not every one. The repertoire consists of 210,000 or so clones, with over 75% occurring once and the leading ten covering around 0.2%. The source is a girl aged 2-9 years in good health and CMV-seronegative. The gene calls are TRBV9 and TRBJ1-2, with 7 bases matching TRBD1. Material: PBMCs. The CDR3 DNA is TGTGCCAGCAATATGGGACAGCTGTTCTATGGCTACACCTTC. Protein product: CASNMGQLFYGYTF.